This T cell receptor (beta chain) was sequenced for a study of cytomegalovirus exposure and HLA in healthy donors. The study's findings and limits: A classifier reportedly called cytomegalovirus status with high sensitivity and specificity. Reportedly, HLA-A and HLA-B alleles of most subjects were accurately predicted from TCR beta. Researchers left out some V segments, among them TRBV6-2 and TRBV6-3, as indistinguishable.

Germline V lookup: CDR1 MNHEY, CDR2 SMNVEV (reference sequence). The CDR3 length is 14 residues. Trimming took off 5 bases at V and 8 bases at J, with 16 bases between the two ends. About this clone: The target antigen is unknown.

A multiplex PCR was run with 60 Vbeta primers and 13 Jbeta primers. Generated by immunoSEQ multiplex PCR, the TCRdb table keeps only in-frame clones and is missing some. This sample carries under 130,000 clones, with 0.5% to 0.7% going to the ten biggest clones. This TCR was sampled from a man aged 50 to 59 in good health and CMV-seronegative. Sequenced sample: PBMCs. The chain is built from TRBV27 and TRBJ2-4; the D gene is possibly TRBD1 (6 bases). CDR3 in DNA: TGTGCCAGCAGTCTCTCAGGGGCGGTTGACATTCAGTACTTC. Translation gives CASSLSGAVDIQYF.